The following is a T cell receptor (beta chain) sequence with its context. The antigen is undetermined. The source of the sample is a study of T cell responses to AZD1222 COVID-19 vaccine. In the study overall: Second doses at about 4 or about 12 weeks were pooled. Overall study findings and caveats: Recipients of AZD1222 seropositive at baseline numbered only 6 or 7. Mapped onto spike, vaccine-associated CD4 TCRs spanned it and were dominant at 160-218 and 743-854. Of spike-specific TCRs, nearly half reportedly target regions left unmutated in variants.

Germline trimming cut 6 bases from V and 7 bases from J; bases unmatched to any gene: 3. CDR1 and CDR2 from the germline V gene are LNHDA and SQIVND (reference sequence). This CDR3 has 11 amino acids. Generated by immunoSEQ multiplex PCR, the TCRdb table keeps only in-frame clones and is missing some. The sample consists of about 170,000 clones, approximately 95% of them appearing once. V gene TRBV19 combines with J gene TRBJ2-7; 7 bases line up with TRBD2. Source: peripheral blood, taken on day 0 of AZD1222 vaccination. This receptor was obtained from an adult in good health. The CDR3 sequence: CASRNGGEQYF. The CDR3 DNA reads TGTGCCAGTAGGAACGGGGGGGAGCAGTACTTC.